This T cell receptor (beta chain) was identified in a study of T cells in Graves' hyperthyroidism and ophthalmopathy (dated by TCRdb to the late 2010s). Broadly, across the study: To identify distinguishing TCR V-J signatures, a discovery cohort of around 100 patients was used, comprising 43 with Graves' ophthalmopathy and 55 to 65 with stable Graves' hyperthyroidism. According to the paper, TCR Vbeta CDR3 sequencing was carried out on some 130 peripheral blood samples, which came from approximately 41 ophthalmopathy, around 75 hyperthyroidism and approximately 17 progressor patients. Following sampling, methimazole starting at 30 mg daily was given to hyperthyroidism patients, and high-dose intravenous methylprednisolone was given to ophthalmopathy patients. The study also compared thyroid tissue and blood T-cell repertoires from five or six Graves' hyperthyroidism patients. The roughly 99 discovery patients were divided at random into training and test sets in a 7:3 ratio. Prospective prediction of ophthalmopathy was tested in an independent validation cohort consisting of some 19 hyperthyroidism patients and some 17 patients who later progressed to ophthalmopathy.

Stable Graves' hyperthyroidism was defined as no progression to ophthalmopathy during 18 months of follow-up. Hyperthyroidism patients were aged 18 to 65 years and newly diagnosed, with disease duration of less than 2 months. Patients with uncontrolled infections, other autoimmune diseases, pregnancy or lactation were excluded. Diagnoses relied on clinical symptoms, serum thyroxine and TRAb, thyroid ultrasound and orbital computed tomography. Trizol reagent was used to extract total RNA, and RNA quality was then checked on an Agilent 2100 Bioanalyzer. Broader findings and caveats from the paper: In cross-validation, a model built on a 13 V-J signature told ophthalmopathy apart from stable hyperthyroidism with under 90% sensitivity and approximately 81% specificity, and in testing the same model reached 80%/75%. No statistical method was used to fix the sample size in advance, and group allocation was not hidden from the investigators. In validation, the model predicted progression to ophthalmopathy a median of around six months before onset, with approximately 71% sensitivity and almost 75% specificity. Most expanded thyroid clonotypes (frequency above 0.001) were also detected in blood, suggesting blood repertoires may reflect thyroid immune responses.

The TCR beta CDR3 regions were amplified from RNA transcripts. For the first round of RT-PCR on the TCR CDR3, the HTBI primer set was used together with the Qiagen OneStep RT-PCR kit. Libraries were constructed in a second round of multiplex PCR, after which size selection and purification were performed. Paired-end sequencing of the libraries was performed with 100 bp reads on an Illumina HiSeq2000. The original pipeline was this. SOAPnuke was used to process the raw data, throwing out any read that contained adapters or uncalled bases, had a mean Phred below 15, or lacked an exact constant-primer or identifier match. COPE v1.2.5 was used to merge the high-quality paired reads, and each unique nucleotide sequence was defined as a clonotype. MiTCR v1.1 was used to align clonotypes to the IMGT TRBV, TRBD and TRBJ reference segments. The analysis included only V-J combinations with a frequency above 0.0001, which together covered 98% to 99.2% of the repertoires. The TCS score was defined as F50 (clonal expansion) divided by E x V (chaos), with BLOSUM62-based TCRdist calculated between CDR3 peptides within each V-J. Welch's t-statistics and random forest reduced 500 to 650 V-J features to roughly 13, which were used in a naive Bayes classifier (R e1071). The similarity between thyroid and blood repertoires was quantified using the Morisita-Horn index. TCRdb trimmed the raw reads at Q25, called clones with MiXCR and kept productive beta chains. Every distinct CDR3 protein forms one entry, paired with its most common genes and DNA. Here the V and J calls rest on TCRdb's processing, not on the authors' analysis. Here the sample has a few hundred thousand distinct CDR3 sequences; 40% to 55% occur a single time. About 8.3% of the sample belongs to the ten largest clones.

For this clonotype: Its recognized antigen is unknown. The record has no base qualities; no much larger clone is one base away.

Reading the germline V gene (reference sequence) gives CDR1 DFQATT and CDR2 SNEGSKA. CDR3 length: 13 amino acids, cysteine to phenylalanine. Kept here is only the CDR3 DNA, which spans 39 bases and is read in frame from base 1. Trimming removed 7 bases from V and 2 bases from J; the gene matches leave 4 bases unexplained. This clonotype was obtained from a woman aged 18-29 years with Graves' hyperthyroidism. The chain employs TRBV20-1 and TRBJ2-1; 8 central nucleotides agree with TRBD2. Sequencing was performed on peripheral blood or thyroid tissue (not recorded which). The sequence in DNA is TGCAGTGAACTAGCGGAAACCTACAATGAGCAGTTCTTC. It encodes CSELAETYNEQFF.